This TCR beta chain derives from a study of shared clonotypes between healthy human individuals (dated by TCRdb to 2020 to 2022). Notes on the research overall: Two women and a few men aged 18 to 49 years were included in the cohort. Libraries were prepared and TCR repertoires were sequenced by different laboratories using diverse techniques, in order to increase sequencing depth and limit assay-specific biases. For each donor, three plates each were used for CD4 naive and CD4 memory, two plates were used for CD8 naive, and one plate was used for CD8 memory. Between about 0.8 and 9 billion PBMCs per donor were obtained by leukapheresis. The study deeply sequenced blood TCR repertoires of about 5 healthy adults to estimate repertoire size and the extent of clonotype sharing between individuals. Overall study outcomes, separate from this receptor: Across a few donors, around 5.4% of naive CD4, 3.5% of naive CD8, 2.3% of memory CD4, and about 0.44% of memory CD8 clonotypes were shared. Because the study included only a small number of donors, the genetic and exposure-history diversity represented was limited. Pairwise subsampling indicated that sequencing depth was expected to affect the degree of clonotype sharing among donors. Only blood was sampled, and tissue TCR repertoires likely differ from those in blood. Rarefaction of sorted-subset datasets indicated incomplete sequencing despite the large sequencing depth. Compared with non-shared clonotypes, the clonotypes found in all four sorted-subset donors had higher generation probabilities. Estimated clonotype richness was generally larger for naive than for memory subsets.

Worth noting for this clone: Its antigen specificity is not known. Per-nucleotide qualities are absent, and no much larger clonotype sits a single base away.

TCR CDR3 regions were amplified from genomic DNA by multiplex PCR using the deep immunoSEQ assay. Extracted genomic DNA from each cell subset was spread evenly across all wells of several immunoSEQ 96-well plates, with each plate serving as a replicate. For sorted subsets, 200 to 250 ng of genomic DNA, equivalent to 25,000 to 35,000 T cell genomes, went into each replicate PCR. The purified libraries were quantified using a Qubit 3.0 fluorometer, sized with a Bioanalyzer 2100, and then quantified again using the KAPA Library Quantification kit. A separate single-read 150-cycle Illumina NextSeq 550 flow cell was used to sequence each immunoSEQ 96-well plate. The paper's processing steps were these. The immunoSEQ output contained only junctional sequences without quality scores, so filtering could not match that applied to full-length reads. Sequences were annotated with PyIR, a Python wrapper for IgBLAST v1.9, using IMGT germline references to assign V/J genes and CDR3. Any read was removed if the V/J assignment was weak (E-value above 1e-6), the CDR3 was missing, or the read contained stop codons, out-of-frame junctions, or ambiguous translated residues. V3J clonotypes were defined as sequences sharing the same inferred V gene, J gene, and CDR3 amino acid sequence. Percentage overlap between repertoires was calculated by dividing the number of shared unique clonotypes by the size of the smaller repertoire. Repertoire richness was assessed with RTK rarefaction, the Chao1 estimator, and Recon v2.1 estimates of unobserved clonotypes. Generation probabilities for all TCRbeta clonotypes obtained by the gDNA method from a few donors were computed using OLGA. TCRdb obtained this table from immuneACCESS and retained in-frame rearrangements with V and J assigned. These tables miss some clones; where compared with another copy, unresolved V genes account for less than half of the shortfall, and the remainder is unexplained. V, J and clone size are those of that table, while D and trimming were read from the DNA. This sample gives roughly 1.4 million clones in total; approximately 98.5% of them show up just once. Under 0.45% of the sample is held by the ten biggest clonotypes.

Donors were healthy HIV-negative adults with no recently reported acute infections or vaccinations. Every donor was a Caucasian adult residing in Nashville, Tennessee, USA. CD4+ T cells were enriched by magnetic negative selection, after which naive cells were positively selected on CD45RA and the negative fraction was taken as the memory subset. Blood was obtained by leukapheresis, after which PBMCs were separated by Ficoll-Histopaque density gradient centrifugation and cryopreserved in liquid nitrogen vapor phase. Analytical flow cytometry was used to check the purity and quantity of every magnetically sorted T cell population. Each sorted fraction had its genomic DNA isolated and then quantified by UV absorbance on a Nanodrop 2000c. V sheds 0 bases and J sheds 2 bases, leaving 12 bases between their ends. The cysteine opens and the phenylalanine closes a CDR3 of 15 amino acids. Of the read, only the CDR3 DNA is kept; its 45 bases are in frame from base 1. CDR1 and CDR2 are drawn from the germline V gene: SGHDT, YYEEEE.

The specimen was naive CD4+ T cells sorted from blood. The intended sense of this specimen's cell subset or site label: CD45RA+ positively selected. Recombination linked TRBV5-6 to TRBJ2-7; the D segment cannot be called with confidence. The sequence was collected from a man aged 30 to 39 in good health. The DNA is TGTGCCAGCAGCTTGGTAGGCCGGTTAGCCTACGAGCAGTACTTC. Translated, it reads CASSLVGRLAYEQYF.